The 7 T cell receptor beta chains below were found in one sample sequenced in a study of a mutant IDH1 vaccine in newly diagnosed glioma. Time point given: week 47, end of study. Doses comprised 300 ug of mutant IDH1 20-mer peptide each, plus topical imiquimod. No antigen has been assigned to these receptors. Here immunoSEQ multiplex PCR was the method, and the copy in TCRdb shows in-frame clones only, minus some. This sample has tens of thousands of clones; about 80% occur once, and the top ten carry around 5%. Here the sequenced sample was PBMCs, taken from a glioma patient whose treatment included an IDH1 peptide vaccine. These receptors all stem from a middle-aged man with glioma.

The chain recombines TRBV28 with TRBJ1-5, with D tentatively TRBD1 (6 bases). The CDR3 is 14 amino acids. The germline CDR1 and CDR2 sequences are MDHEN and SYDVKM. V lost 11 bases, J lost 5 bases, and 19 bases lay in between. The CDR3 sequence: CAGGAGLIHQPQHF. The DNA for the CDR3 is TGTGCCGGGGGGGCAGGGTTGATCCATCAGCCCCAGCATTTT.

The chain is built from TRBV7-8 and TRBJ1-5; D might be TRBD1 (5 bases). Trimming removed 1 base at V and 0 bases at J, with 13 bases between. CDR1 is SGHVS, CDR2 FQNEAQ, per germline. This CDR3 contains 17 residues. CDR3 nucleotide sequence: TGTGCCAGCAGCTTAGGGGGGGGGTTTTATAGCAATCAGCCCCAGCATTTT. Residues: CASSLGGGFYSNQPQHF.

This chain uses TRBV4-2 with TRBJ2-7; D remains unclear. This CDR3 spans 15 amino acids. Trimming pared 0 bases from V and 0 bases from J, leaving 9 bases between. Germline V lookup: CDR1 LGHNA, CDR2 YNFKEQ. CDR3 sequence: CASSQEMSDSYEQYF. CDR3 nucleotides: TGTGCCAGCAGCCAAGAGATGTCAGACTCCTACGAGCAGTACTTC.

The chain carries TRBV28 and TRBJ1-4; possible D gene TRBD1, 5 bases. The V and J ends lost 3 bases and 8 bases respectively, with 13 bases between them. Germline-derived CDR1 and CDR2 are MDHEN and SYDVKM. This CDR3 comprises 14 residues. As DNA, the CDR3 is TGTGCCAGCAGTTTGCTGGGGACCGAAGAAAAACTGTTTTTT. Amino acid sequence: CASSLLGTEEKLFF.

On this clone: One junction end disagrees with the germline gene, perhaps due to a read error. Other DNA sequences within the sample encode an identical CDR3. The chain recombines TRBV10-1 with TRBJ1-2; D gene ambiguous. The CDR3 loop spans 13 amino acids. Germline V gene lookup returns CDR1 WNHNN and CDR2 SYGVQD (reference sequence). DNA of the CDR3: TGCGCCAGCAGTGGTCCACCTAACTATGGTTACACCTTC. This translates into CASSGPPNYGYTF.

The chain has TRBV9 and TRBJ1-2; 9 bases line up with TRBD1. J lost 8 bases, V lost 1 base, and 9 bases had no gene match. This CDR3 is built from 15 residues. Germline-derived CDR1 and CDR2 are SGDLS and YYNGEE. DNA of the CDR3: TGTGCCAGCAGCGTAACACAGGGGGCATTTGAGGGCTACACCTTC. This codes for CASSVTQGAFEGYTF.

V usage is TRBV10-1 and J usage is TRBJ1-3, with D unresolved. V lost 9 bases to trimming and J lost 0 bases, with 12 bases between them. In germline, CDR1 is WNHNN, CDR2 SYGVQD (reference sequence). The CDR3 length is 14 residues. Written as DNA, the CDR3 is TGCGCCAGTCCCGACCTACACTCTGGAAACACCATATATTTT. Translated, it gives CASPDLHSGNTIYF.